Listed here are 30 T cell receptor beta chains from one sample, sequenced in a study of T cells in women clearing cervical HPV infection listed by TCRdb under 2018. Library preparation employed the immunoSEQ multiplex PCR assay. The immuneACCESS repertoire file appears here via TCRdb, limited to in-frame rearrangements. These files lack a portion of the clones; in checked studies, under half of the deficit traces to unresolved V genes, and the cause of the others is not known. Per the sample table, the count is about 25,000 clones. The ten most abundant clones make up 6.6% of the sample. The material sequenced was blood buffy coat. The origin of the receptors is a woman between 18 and 69 years old with a cervical HPV16 infection that either progressed to CIN3+ or cleared (not recorded which).

As for this clone: The read halts 3 residues ahead of the CDR3 end, with the missing end drawn from the germline J gene. J is TRBJ1-4 and V is TRBV5-1; 7 positions agree with TRBD1. The V gene's germline CDR1 is SGHRS and CDR2 YFSETQ. The CDR3 runs 15 residues. The V and J ends lost 0 bases and 7 bases, in that order; junction bases with no gene match: 6. Incomplete CDR3 DNA: TGCGCCAGCAGCTTGGGACAGGGCTTGGGTGAAAAA. Amino acid sequence: CASSLGQGLGEK. The full CDR3 sequence reads CASSLGQGLGEKLFF.

A remark on this clone: Coverage ceases 3 residues before the CDR3 finishes, and the germline J gene fills in the end. This chain connects TRBV28 to TRBJ2-7; the D gene is possibly TRBD1 (6 bases). Germline CDR1 and CDR2: MDHEN and SYDVKM. The CDR3 loop spans 15 amino acids. Trimming pared 1 base from V and 0 bases from J, leaving 10 bases between. Incomplete CDR3 DNA: TGTGCCAGCAGTTTATATGGGGGCTCCTCCTACGAG. It encodes CASSLYGGSSYE. From start to end, the CDR3 is CASSLYGGSSYEQYF.

Details on this clone: Sequencing ends 3 residues short of the CDR3 end; the germline J gene provides the rest. This chain joins TRBV11-2 and TRBJ2-4; D is possibly TRBD1 (5 bases). The V gene lost 2 bases and the J gene lost 3 bases, with 11 bases spanning the gap. The V gene's germline CDR1 is SGHAT and CDR2 FQNNGV. This CDR3 is built from 15 residues. The CDR3 region is CASSLLWGDKNIQYF. CDR3 DNA, as far as it was read: TGTGCCAGCAGCTTACTATGGGGCGACAAAAACATT.

Remarks on this clone: The CDR3 end lies 3 residues beyond the end of the read and is filled in from the germline J gene. V is TRBV5-1 and J is TRBJ2-2; 11 bases line up with TRBD1. The CDR3 extends over 21 amino acids. CDR1 is SGHRS and CDR2 is YFSETQ in the germline V gene. After removal of 1 base from V and 4 bases from J, the junction contained 18 bases not matched to a gene. CDR3 DNA (partial): TGCGCCAGCAGCTTGAGTTTGGCTGGGACAGGGGGAATAGGGCGCACCGGGGAG. This codes for CASSLSLAGTGGIGRTGE. From start to end, the CDR3 is CASSLSLAGTGGIGRTGELFF.

On this clone itself: The read finishes 3 residues shy of the CDR3 end, and the germline J gene is used to complete it. The genes are TRBV28 and TRBJ2-1, with 10 bases matching TRBD2. The CDR3 extends over 14 amino acids. The junction had 5 bases not matched to a gene; V was cut back by 8 bases and J by 4 bases. In germline, CDR1 is MDHEN, CDR2 SYDVKM. Partial CDR3 DNA: TGTGCCAGCGGTCAAGCGGGAGGGTACAATGAG. It yields the protein CASGQAGGYNE. The CDR3, in full, reads CASGQAGGYNEQFF.

As regards this clone: The read terminates 3 residues ahead of where the CDR3 ends, so the germline J gene completes it. The chain uses TRBV6-2 or TRBV6-3 and TRBJ2-1, with 7 bases identical to TRBD2. CDR1 and CDR2 from the germline V gene are MNHEY and SVGEGT. This CDR3 contains 16 residues. J gave up 3 bases and V 7 bases, and 12 bases lay outside the gene matches. CDR3 sequence: CASTLSGLADYNEQFF. The covered CDR3 bases are TGTGCCAGCACTCTCTCGGGGCTAGCGGACTACAATGAG.

On this clone itself: Sequencing ends 3 residues short of the CDR3 end; the germline J gene provides the rest. The V call is TRBV10-2, the J call TRBJ2-1; TRBD2 agrees at 9 bases. CDR1 WSHSY and CDR2 SAAADI come from the germline V gene. This CDR3 has 14 residues. J was trimmed by 3 bases and V by 5 bases; bases with no gene match: 2. The CDR3 here is CASSSSGIYNEQFF. CDR3 DNA (partial): TGCGCCAGCAGTTCTAGCGGGATCTACAATGAG.

Notes on this clone: A junction end diverges from the germline sequence, so it may reflect a read error. The read terminates 3 residues before the CDR3 end, so the remaining end is supplied by the germline J gene. At the DNA level, this CDR3 is encoded by other sequences in the same sample as well. The chain uses TRBV7-7 and TRBJ2-5, with TRBD2 identical over 8 bases. The germline gives CDR1 SSHAT, CDR2 FNYEAQ (reference sequence). This CDR3 region has 18 residues. CDR3 sequence: CASSLSLLAGPNQETQYF. The sequenced CDR3 bases are TGTGCTAGCAGCCTTTCCCTATTAGCGGGGCCTAACCAAGAGACC.

The CDR3 sequence is CSAEVDDRRGGTYNEQFF. The DNA read from the CDR3 is TGCAGTGCCGAGGTAGATGATCGAAGAGGCGGGACCTACAATGAG. The chain uses TRBV20-1 and TRBJ2-1; D is possibly TRBD2 (6 bases). The CDR3 goes on 3 residues after the read ends, and that part is filled in from the germline J gene. V lost 6 bases and J 2 bases, leaving 26 bases between the germline ends. Germline CDR1 and CDR2: DFQATT and SNEGSKA (reference sequence). The CDR3 spans 18 residues.

The CDR3 loop reads CASRPRTSGNTGELFF. The covered CDR3 bases are TGTGCCAGCAGGCCCAGGACTAGCGGAAACACCGGGGAG. The rearrangement links TRBV2 to TRBJ2-2; 10 bases fit TRBD2. The read stops 3 residues short of the end of the CDR3; the missing end is completed from the germline J gene. The CDR3 extends over 16 amino acids. Germline V CDR1 and CDR2: SNHLY, FYNNEI. J was trimmed by 2 bases and V by 6 bases; bases with no gene match: 6.

On this clone: The CDR3 end is not reached by the read, which stops 3 residues before it; the germline J gene fills it in. V gene TRBV5-6 combines with J gene TRBJ2-1; no definite D call. V dropped 1 base and J dropped 2 bases, with 10 bases sitting between them. The germline gives CDR1 SGHDT, CDR2 YYEEEE. The CDR3 covers 15 residues. The DNA read from the CDR3 is TGTGCCAGCAGCTTGTCTTACCTAGCCTACAATGAG. Translating it yields CASSLSYLAYNE. The CDR3 in full is CASSLSYLAYNEQFF.

As to this clone: With the read ending 3 residues before the CDR3 end, the germline J gene is used to fill in that end. V and J are TRBV7-2 and TRBJ1-2; a possible D gene is TRBD1 (5 bases). Germline CDR1 and CDR2: SGHTA and FQGNSA. The CDR3 extends over 14 amino acids. The CDR3 spells CASSLGTIGWGYTF. Incomplete CDR3 DNA: TGTGCCAGCAGCTTAGGGACAATAGGATGGGGC. The entire variable domain, with the rest obtained from reference TRBV7-2 and TRBJ1-2, is as follows: GAGVSQSPSNKVTEKGKDVELRCDPISGHTALYWYRQSLGQGLEFLIYFQGNSAPDKSGLPSDRFSAERTGGSVSTLTIQRTQQEDSAVYLCASSLGTIGWGYTFGSGTRLTVV.

Notes on this clone: The CDR3 is cut off 3 residues early in the read; its end comes from the germline J gene. The rearrangement joins TRBV19 to TRBJ2-4, with D perhaps matching TRBD1 (5 bases). This CDR3 spans 11 amino acids. Germline values: CDR1 LNHDA, CDR2 SQIVND (reference sequence). The DNA read from the CDR3 is TGTGCCAGTAAGCAGGGTTATGGT. This codes for CASKQGYG. The full-length CDR3 reads as CASKQGYGQYF.

As regards this clone: Read data end 3 residues before the CDR3 end; the end is taken from the germline J gene. The chain uses TRBV2 and TRBJ1-1, with D tentatively TRBD1 (5 bases). V was trimmed by 0 bases and J by 7 bases, leaving 9 bases between them. Germline CDR1 SNHLY, CDR2 FYNNEI. This CDR3 has 13 residues. CDR3 DNA, as far as it was read: TGTGCCAGCAGTGAAGCTGTGGGGGGTGAA. Amino acid sequence: CASSEAVGGE. The CDR3 in its entirety is CASSEAVGGEAFF.

A word on this clone: The read terminates 3 residues before the CDR3 end, so the remaining end is supplied by the germline J gene. This chain links TRBV7-9 with TRBJ1-1; the D gene is possibly TRBD1 (6 bases). The CDR3 covers 14 residues. The V end lost 9 bases, the J end lost 4 bases, and 18 bases lay between the germline ends. Germline-derived CDR1 and CDR2 are SEHNR and FQNEAQ (reference sequence). The CDR3 DNA, read in part, is TGTGCCAGTGAACAGGGTGGGGGGGCCACTGAA. Protein: CASEQGGGATE. The whole CDR3 is CASEQGGGATEAFF.

A note on this clone: The CDR3 end falls 3 residues outside the read, so it is completed with the germline J gene. The chain has TRBV5-1 and TRBJ2-1; 16 nucleotides match TRBD2. CDR3 size: 18 residues. CDR1 and CDR2 from the germline V gene are SGHRS and YFSETQ. The V segment lost 4 bases and the J segment 9 bases; nucleotides outside the gene matches: 13. CDR3 sequence: CASSQGTSGRDPWGEQFF. The covered CDR3 bases are TGCGCCAGCAGCCAAGGGACTAGCGGGAGGGACCCCTGGGGTGAG.

Comment on this clone: Read sequence stops 3 residues before the CDR3 end, and the germline J gene provides the missing end. The gene calls are TRBV29-1 and TRBJ2-2, with 10 bases fitting TRBD2. The V and J ends lost 7 bases and 4 bases, in that order; junction bases with no gene match: 9. The CDR3 contains 15 residues. Germline CDR1 and CDR2: SQVTM and ANQGSEA. CDR3: CSARTSGPLTGELFF. The covered CDR3 bases are TGCAGCGCCCGGACTAGCGGTCCTCTCACCGGGGAG.

Notes on this clone: The CDR3 end falls 3 residues outside the read, so it is completed with the germline J gene. V gene TRBV7-9 combines with J gene TRBJ2-5, with a weak D call TRBD2 (5 bases). Germline CDR1 SEHNR, CDR2 FQNEAQ (reference sequence). This CDR3 contains 15 residues. This CDR3 is CASSLNGGLGDTQYF. The part of the CDR3 DNA that was read is TGTGCCAGCAGCTTAAACGGCGGGCTCGGTGATACC.

Comment on this clone: The read ends 3 residues before the CDR3 terminus; that terminus is restored from the germline J gene. V usage is TRBV10-1 and J usage is TRBJ2-2; a weak D match, TRBD1 (5 bases). CDR1 is WNHNN and CDR2 is SYGVQD in the germline V gene (reference sequence). Trimming took off 2 bases at V and 6 bases at J, with 10 bases between the two ends. The CDR3 runs 14 residues. The sequenced CDR3 bases are TGCGCCAGCAGTGAGATTTCAGGGTCCGGGGAG. Residues: CASSEISGSGE. The whole CDR3 is CASSEISGSGELFF.

Note on this clone: The read ends 3 residues before the CDR3 terminus; that terminus is restored from the germline J gene. The chain links TRBV18 to TRBJ2-4; D may be TRBD1 (6 bases). CDR1 is KGHSH and CDR2 is LQKENI in the germline V gene. The CDR3 consists of 12 residues. CDR3 DNA (partial): TGTGCCAGCTCAGGACAGCGGTATGGT. Translating it yields CASSGQRYG. The complete CDR3 reads CASSGQRYGQYF.

The CDR3 DNA, read in part, is TGTGCCAGCAGCCAGGGGGATCAGCCC. It translates to CASSQGDQP. The full CDR3 protein is CASSQGDQPQHF. This chain connects TRBV7-9 to TRBJ1-5; 7 bases align to TRBD1. The sequenced fragment ends 3 residues before the CDR3 boundary, so the rest is inferred from the germline J gene. The ends lost 5 bases at V and 5 bases at J; junction bases unmatched: 0. CDR1 and CDR2 from the germline V gene are SEHNR and FQNEAQ (reference sequence). The CDR3 is made up of 12 amino acids.

CDR3: CASSYTSGQGTNNEQFF. The DNA read from the CDR3 is TGCGCCAGCAGCTACACTTCTGGACAGGGGACTAACAATGAG. The V gene is TRBV5-1, the J gene TRBJ2-1; 9 nucleotides agree with TRBD1. Read data end 3 residues before the CDR3 end; the end is taken from the germline J gene. CDR1 is SGHRS, CDR2 YFSETQ, per germline. The ends lost 3 bases at V and 5 bases at J; junction bases unmatched: 12. The CDR3 is 17 residues long.

With respect to this clone: The CDR3 end is not reached by the read, which stops 3 residues before it; the germline J gene fills it in. The chain has TRBV19 and TRBJ1-5; 7 bases fit TRBD1. This CDR3 is built from 17 residues. The V segment lost 6 bases and the J segment 1 base; nucleotides outside the gene matches: 12. Germline V gene lookup returns CDR1 LNHDA and CDR2 SQIVND (reference sequence). This CDR3 reads CASSIPRTGRSNQPQHF. CDR3 DNA, as far as it was read: TGTGCCAGTAGCATTCCTCGGACAGGACGGAGCAATCAGCCC.

Of note for this clone: The read terminates 3 residues before the CDR3 end, so the remaining end is supplied by the germline J gene. This rearrangement joins TRBV18 to TRBJ2-5, with 12 bases matching TRBD2. Germline CDR1 reads KGHSH; CDR2 reads LQKENI. This CDR3 has 15 residues. Losses at the gene ends were 2 bases for V and 5 bases for J; bases not matched to a gene: 3. CDR3 residues: CASSPTGTSGETQYF. The CDR3 DNA, read in part, is TGTGCCAGCTCACCAACCGGGACTAGCGGGGAGACC.

As to this clone: The sequence runs out 3 residues before the end of the CDR3; the remainder is reconstructed from the germline J gene. The chain has TRBV6-2 or TRBV6-3 and TRBJ2-3; maybe TRBD2 (5 bases). Germline V lookup: CDR1 MNHEY, CDR2 SVGEGT. The CDR3 extends over 12 amino acids. The CDR3 is CASSSFGETQYF. The part of the CDR3 DNA that was read is TGTGCCAGCAGTTCCTTCGGGGAGACG.

As regards this clone: Read coverage stops 3 residues before the CDR3 terminus; the germline J gene supplies the remainder. This chain joins TRBV18 and TRBJ1-2, with 10 bases aligning to TRBD1. The germline V gene encodes CDR1 KGHSH and CDR2 LQKENI. This CDR3 is built from 15 residues. The part of the CDR3 DNA that was read is TGTGCCAGCTCACCAGGGACAGGGGTAACCTACGAC. Translated, it gives CASSPGTGVTYD. The entire CDR3 protein is CASSPGTGVTYDYTF.

On this clone itself: The read terminates 3 residues ahead of where the CDR3 ends, so the germline J gene completes it. The J gene is TRBJ2-1, the V gene TRBV19, with 11 bases that match TRBD2. V lost 4 bases and J lost 3; bases outside the gene matches: 2. CDR1 is LNHDA and CDR2 is SQIVND in the germline V gene (reference sequence). The CDR3 is 15 amino acids. The CDR3 loop reads CASSKGLADYNEQFF. CDR3 DNA, as far as it was read: TGTGCCAGTAGTAAGGGACTAGCGGACTACAATGAG. The whole variable domain, filled in from reference TRBV19 and TRBJ2-1, reads DGGITQSPKYLFRKEGQNVTLSCEQNLNHDAMYWYRQDPGQGLRLIYYSQIVNDFQKGDIAEGYSVSREKKESFPLTVTSAQKNPTAFYLCASSKGLADYNEQFFGPGTRLTVL.

As to this clone: The read ends 3 residues shy of where the CDR3 ends; the end is completed using the germline J gene. The rearrangement joins TRBV7-7 to TRBJ2-1, with 9 bases matching TRBD2. Per the germline V gene, CDR1 is SSHAT and CDR2 is FNYEAQ (reference sequence). V was pared by 1 base and J by 6 bases, with 7 bases of the junction left unmatched. CDR3 length equals 16 residues. The CDR3 is CASSLEASGAGNEQFF. The covered CDR3 bases are TGTGCCAGCAGCTTAGAGGCTAGCGGGGCCGGCAATGAG. Full variable domain (remainder filled in from reference TRBV7-7 and TRBJ2-1): GAGVSQSPRYKVTKRGQDVTLRCDPISSHATLYWYQQALGQGPEFLTYFNYEAQPDKSGLPSDRFSAERPEGSISTLTIQRTEQRDSAMYRCASSLEASGAGNEQFFGPGTRLTVL.

On this clone: The read halts 3 residues ahead of the CDR3 end, with the missing end drawn from the germline J gene. The rearrangement links TRBV6-4 to TRBJ1-6; the D is unclear. The CDR3 is 13 residues long. The V and J ends lost 6 bases and 7 bases respectively, with 10 bases between them. CDR1 is MRHNA, CDR2 SNTAGT, per germline. The CDR3 bases that were read are TGTGCCAGCAGCCGCGACGGGAATTCACCC. Its protein is CASSRDGNSP. The whole CDR3 sequence reads CASSRDGNSPLHF.

Comments on this clone: Coverage ceases 3 residues before the CDR3 finishes, and the germline J gene fills in the end. V gene TRBV7-6 combines with J gene TRBJ2-3; 11 nucleotides agree with TRBD1. The CDR3 spans 16 residues. V lost 8 bases, J lost 2 bases, and 9 bases stayed unmatched. CDR1 and CDR2 from the germline V gene are SGHVS and FNYEAQ. The CDR3 bases that were read are TGTGCCAGCGCCCTTGGGACAGGGGGGGACACAGATACG. Its translation is CASALGTGGDTDT. The full CDR3 sequence reads CASALGTGGDTDTQYF.